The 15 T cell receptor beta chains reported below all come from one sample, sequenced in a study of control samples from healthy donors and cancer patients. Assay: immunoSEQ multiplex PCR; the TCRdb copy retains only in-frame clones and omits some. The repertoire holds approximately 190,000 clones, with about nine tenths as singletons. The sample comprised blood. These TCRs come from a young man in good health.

The CDR3 loop is CASGRLYEQYF. In nucleotides, the CDR3 is TGTGCCAGCGGCCGTCTCTACGAGCAGTACTTC. The chain uses TRBV6-2 or TRBV6-3 and TRBJ2-7; no definite D call. Trimming removed 8 bases from V and 3 bases from J, with 8 bases in between. There are 11 residues in the CDR3. Germline CDR1 is MNHEY and CDR2 is SVGEGT.

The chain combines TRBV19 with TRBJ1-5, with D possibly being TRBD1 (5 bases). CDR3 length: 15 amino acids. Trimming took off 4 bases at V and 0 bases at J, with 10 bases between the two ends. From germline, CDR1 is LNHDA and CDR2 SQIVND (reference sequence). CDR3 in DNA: TGTGCCAGTAGTACCCTCGACAGTAGCAATCAGCCCCAGCATTTT. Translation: CASSTLDSSNQPQHF.

CDR3 amino acids: CASSHQGTATTDTQYF. CDR3 nucleotides: TGTGCCAGCAGCCATCAGGGCACCGCTACCACAGATACGCAGTATTTT. The chain combines TRBV7-2 with TRBJ2-3; maybe TRBD1 (5 bases). V was cut by 5 bases and J by 2 bases, with 17 bases left in between. Germline assignment: CDR1 SGHTA and CDR2 FQGNSA. This CDR3 contains 16 residues.

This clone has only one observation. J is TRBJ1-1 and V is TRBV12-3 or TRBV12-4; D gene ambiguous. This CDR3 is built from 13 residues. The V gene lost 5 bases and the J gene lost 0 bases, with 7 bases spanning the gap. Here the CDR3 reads CASSGRLNTEAFF. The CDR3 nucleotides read TGTGCCAGCAGTGGACGTTTGAACACTGAAGCTTTCTTT.

CDR3 in amino acids: CASSDGGGSYEQYF. CDR3 coding DNA: TGCGCCAGCAGTGACGGAGGGGGTTCTTACGAGCAGTACTTC. The chain recombines TRBV10-1 with TRBJ2-7, with D perhaps being TRBD1 or TRBD2 (6 bases each). The CDR3 is made up of 14 amino acids. Trimming shortened V by 3 bases and J by 4 bases, and 13 bases separated the two germline ends. From germline, CDR1 is WNHNN and CDR2 SYGVQD (reference sequence).

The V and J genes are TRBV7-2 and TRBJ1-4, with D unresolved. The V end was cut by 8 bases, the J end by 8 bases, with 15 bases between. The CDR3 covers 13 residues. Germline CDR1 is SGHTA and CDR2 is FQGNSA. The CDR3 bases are TGTGCCAGCTCCCGCCAGATTCGGGAAAAACTGTTTTTT. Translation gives CASSRQIREKLFF. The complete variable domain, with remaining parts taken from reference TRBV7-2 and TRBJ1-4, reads GAGVSQSPSNKVTEKGKDVELRCDPISGHTALYWYRQSLGQGLEFLIYFQGNSAPDKSGLPSDRFSAERTGGSVSTLTIQRTQQEDSAVYLCASSRQIREKLFFGSGTQLSVL.

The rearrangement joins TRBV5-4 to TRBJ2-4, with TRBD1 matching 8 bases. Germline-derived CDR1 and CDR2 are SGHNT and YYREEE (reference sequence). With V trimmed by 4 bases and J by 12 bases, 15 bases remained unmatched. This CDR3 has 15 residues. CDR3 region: CASSPSRQGAEGQYF. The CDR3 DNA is TGTGCCAGCAGCCCCTCAAGGCAGGGGGCGGAGGGTCAGTACTTC.

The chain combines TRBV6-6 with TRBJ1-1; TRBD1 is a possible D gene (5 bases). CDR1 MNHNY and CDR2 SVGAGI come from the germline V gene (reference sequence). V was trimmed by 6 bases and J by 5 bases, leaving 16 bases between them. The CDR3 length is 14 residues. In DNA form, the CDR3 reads TGTGCCAGCAGCGAAAATCCAGGGAAGACTGAAGCTTTCTTT. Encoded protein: CASSENPGKTEAFF.

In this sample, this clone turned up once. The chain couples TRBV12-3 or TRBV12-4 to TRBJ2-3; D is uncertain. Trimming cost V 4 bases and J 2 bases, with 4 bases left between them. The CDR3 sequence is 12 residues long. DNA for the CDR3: TGTGCCAGCAGTTACTTCACAGATACGCAGTATTTT. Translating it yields CASSYFTDTQYF.

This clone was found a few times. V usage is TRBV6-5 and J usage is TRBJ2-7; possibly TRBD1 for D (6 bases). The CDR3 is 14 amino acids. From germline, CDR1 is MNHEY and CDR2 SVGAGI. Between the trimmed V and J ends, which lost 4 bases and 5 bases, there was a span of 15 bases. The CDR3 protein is CASSSQGPQNEQYF. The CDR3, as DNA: TGTGCCAGCAGTTCCCAGGGGCCCCAGAACGAGCAGTACTTC.

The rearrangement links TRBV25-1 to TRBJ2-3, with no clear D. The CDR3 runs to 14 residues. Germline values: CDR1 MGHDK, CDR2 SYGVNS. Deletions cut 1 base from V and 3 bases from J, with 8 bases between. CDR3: CASSEFLGTDTQYF. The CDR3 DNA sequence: TGTGCCAGCAGTGAATTTTTGGGAACAGATACGCAGTATTTT.

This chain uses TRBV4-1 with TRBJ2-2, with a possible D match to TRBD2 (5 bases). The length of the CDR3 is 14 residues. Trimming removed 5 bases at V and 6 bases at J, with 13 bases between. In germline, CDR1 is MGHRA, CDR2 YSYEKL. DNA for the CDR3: TGCGCCAGCAGCTGGTCGAGGGAAGCCGGGGAGCTGTTTTTT. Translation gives CASSWSREAGELFF.

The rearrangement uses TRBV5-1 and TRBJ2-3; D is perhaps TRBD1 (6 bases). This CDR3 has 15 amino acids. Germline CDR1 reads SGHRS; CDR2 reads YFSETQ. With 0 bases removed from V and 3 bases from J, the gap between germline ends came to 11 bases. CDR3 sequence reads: CASSLEGVWTDTQYF. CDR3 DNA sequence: TGCGCCAGCAGCTTGGAGGGGGTTTGGACAGATACGCAGTATTTT.

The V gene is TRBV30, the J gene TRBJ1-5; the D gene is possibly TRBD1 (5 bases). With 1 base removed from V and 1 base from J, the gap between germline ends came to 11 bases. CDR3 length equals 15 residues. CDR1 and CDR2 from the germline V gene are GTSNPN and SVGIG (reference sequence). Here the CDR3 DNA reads TGTGCCTGGAGTGCAGGGTTGGTGAGCAATCAGCCCCAGCATTTT. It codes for CAWSAGLVSNQPQHF.

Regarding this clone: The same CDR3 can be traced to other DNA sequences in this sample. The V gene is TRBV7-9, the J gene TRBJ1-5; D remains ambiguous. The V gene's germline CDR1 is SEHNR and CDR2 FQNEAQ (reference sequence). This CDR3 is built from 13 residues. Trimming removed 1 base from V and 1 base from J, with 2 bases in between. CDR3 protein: CASSLDSNQPQHF. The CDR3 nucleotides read TGTGCCAGCAGCTTAGACAGCAATCAGCCCCAGCATTTT.